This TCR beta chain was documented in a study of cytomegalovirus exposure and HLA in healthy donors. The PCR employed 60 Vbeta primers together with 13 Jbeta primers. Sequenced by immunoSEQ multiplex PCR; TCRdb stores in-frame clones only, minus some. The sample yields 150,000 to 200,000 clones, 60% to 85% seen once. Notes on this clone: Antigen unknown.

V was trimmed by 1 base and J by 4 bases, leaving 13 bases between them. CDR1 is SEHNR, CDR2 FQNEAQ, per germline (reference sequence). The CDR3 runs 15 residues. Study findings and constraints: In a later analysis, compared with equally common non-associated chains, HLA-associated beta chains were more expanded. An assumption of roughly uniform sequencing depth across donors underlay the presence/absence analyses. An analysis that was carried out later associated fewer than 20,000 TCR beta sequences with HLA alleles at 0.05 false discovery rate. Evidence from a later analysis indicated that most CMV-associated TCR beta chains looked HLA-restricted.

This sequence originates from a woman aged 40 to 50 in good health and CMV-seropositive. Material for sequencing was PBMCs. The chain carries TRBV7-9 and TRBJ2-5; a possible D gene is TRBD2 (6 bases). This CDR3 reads CASSLGGGTAETQYF. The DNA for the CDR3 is TGTGCCAGCAGCTTAGGGGGAGGAACGGCAGAGACCCAGTACTTC.